A single sample is the source of the 14 T cell receptor beta chains below, sequenced in a study of T cell responses to AZD1222 COVID-19 vaccine. Profiled with immunoSEQ multiplex PCR; TCRdb holds only in-frame clones, not every one. The sample shows some 120,000 clones, just under 90% of them seen only once. The specimen was peripheral blood, collected on day 0 of AZD1222 vaccination. The source is an adult in good health.

J is TRBJ2-7 and V is TRBV27; D is uncertain. V lost 1 base and J lost 5, with 3 bases in between. The V gene's germline CDR1 is MNHEY and CDR2 SMNVEV (reference sequence). CDR3 length: 11 residues. The CDR3 here is CASSLLNEQYF. DNA of the CDR3: TGTGCCAGCAGTTTATTGAACGAGCAGTACTTC.

The CDR3 here is CSASLGPSYNEQFF. The CDR3 DNA reads TGCAGTGCTAGTTTGGGACCCTCATACAATGAGCAGTTCTTC. The rearrangement joins TRBV20-1 to TRBJ2-1; D could derive from TRBD1 or TRBD2 (5 bases each). Trimming removed 3 bases from V and 4 bases from J, with 13 bases in between. The CDR3 runs 14 residues. Germline V lookup: CDR1 DFQATT, CDR2 SNEGSKA (reference sequence).

The chain employs TRBV7-9 and TRBJ1-1; 7 bases map to TRBD1. This CDR3 comprises 16 residues. Trimming at V came to 1 base and at J to 0 bases, leaving 5 bases not matched to a gene. CDR1 is SEHNR, CDR2 FQNEAQ, per germline (reference sequence). The CDR3 is CASSLGTGSMNTEAFF. In DNA, the CDR3 is TGTGCCAGCAGCTTAGGGACAGGCAGTATGAACACTGAAGCTTTCTTT. Full variable domain (missing parts from reference TRBV7-9 and TRBJ1-1): DTGVSQNPRHKITKRGQNVTFRCDPISEHNRLYWYRQTLGQGPEFLTYFQNEAQLEKSRLLSDRFSAERPKGSFSTLEIQRTEQGDSAMYLCASSLGTGSMNTEAFFGQGTRLTVV.

This clone has just a few counts. The J gene is TRBJ2-2, the V gene TRBV2; D might be TRBD2 (6 bases). Trimming stripped 4 bases from V and 4 bases from J, with 10 bases between. CDR1 is SNHLY, CDR2 FYNNEI, per germline. The length of the CDR3 is 14 residues. The CDR3 reads CASSVLGGTGELFF. CDR3 sequence (DNA): TGTGCCAGCAGTGTTTTGGGGGGCACCGGGGAGCTGTTTTTT.

J is TRBJ2-5 and V is TRBV5-8; D unresolved. This CDR3 contains 13 residues. Germline V lookup: CDR1 SGHTS, CDR2 YDEGEE. V was shortened by 2 bases and J by 2 bases, with 7 bases between the two germline ends. CDR3 in DNA: TGTGCCAGCAGCTTTCAGGTTCAAGAGACCCAGTACTTC. Translating gives CASSFQVQETQYF.

This clone appeared once. This chain joins TRBV6-1 and TRBJ1-6, with 8 bases that match TRBD1. Germline values: CDR1 MNHNS, CDR2 SASEGT. Losses at the gene ends were 1 base for V and 9 bases for J; bases not matched to a gene: 5. The CDR3 consists of 15 residues. The CDR3 nucleotides read TGTGCCAGCAGTGAAGTACAGGGGGAGGCTTCACCCCTCCACTTT. Residues: CASSEVQGEASPLHF.

This clone was counted a single time. The chain joins TRBV30 to TRBJ1-5, with 10 positions matching TRBD1. CDR3 length equals 19 residues. Unmatched junction bases numbered 12, after V lost 1 base and J lost 0 bases. The germline gives CDR1 GTSNPN, CDR2 SVGIG (reference sequence). DNA of the CDR3: TGTGCCTGGAGTGGCGGGACAGGGGCCCCGACATATAGCAATCAGCCCCAGCATTTT. This sequence encodes CAWSGGTGAPTYSNQPQHF. The full variable domain, in which reference TRBV30 and TRBJ1-5 provide the parts outside the CDR3, is SQTIHQWPATLVQPVGSPLSLECTVEGTSNPNLYWYRQAAGRGLQLLFYSVGIGQISSEVPQNLSASRPQDRQFILSSKKLLLSDSGFYLCAWSGGTGAPTYSNQPQHFGDGTRLSIL.

This sequence joins TRBV3-1 (or the pseudogene TRBV3-2) and TRBJ2-3, with 11 bases aligning to TRBD1. Losses at the gene ends were 0 bases for V and 5 bases for J; bases not matched to a gene: 10. CDR1 LGHDT and CDR2 YNNKEL come from the germline V gene (reference sequence). This CDR3 comprises 18 residues. CDR3 loop: CASSQDPWGQGVEDTQYF. The CDR3, as DNA: TGTGCCAGCAGCCAAGACCCTTGGGGACAGGGGGTGGAAGATACGCAGTATTTT.

J is TRBJ2-7 and V is TRBV19; D not certain. Germline V gene lookup returns CDR1 LNHDA and CDR2 SQIVND (reference sequence). The CDR3 covers 15 residues. Trimming removed 4 bases from V and 2 bases from J, with 15 bases in between. CDR3 in DNA: TGTGCCAGTAGTACAATTCCGCCGGATCCCTACGAGCAGTACTTC. Translated, it gives CASSTIPPDPYEQYF.

There are a few counts of this clone. The chain combines TRBV5-4 with TRBJ2-1; 10 bases map to TRBD2. Germline V gene sequence: CDR1 SGHNT, CDR2 YYREEE (reference sequence). This CDR3 contains 16 residues. The V and J ends lost 4 bases and 0 bases, in that order; junction bases with no gene match: 4. The CDR3 nucleotides are TGTGCCAGCAGCCGGGCTAGCGGGAGCTCCTACAATGAGCAGTTCTTC. Translating gives CASSRASGSSYNEQFF.

This rearrangement joins TRBV5-4 to TRBJ2-6; TRBD1 matches 9 bases. The V segment lost 5 bases and the J segment 0 bases; nucleotides outside the gene matches: 6. Germline loops: CDR1 SGHNT, CDR2 YYREEE (reference sequence). The CDR3 has 17 residues. The CDR3 protein is CASSTGTGLSGANVLTF. The CDR3 region has the DNA TGTGCCAGCAGTACCGGGACAGGGCTCTCTGGGGCCAACGTCCTGACTTTC.

The V call is TRBV6-4, the J call TRBJ1-3; TRBD1 aligns across 7 bases. Per the germline V gene, CDR1 is MRHNA and CDR2 is SNTAGT. V lost 10 bases, J lost 4 bases, and 10 bases stayed unmatched. There are 14 residues in the CDR3. CDR3 in DNA: TGTGCCACTTCAAGGAGGGGGCGCGGAAACACCATATATTTT. Translated: CATSRRGRGNTIYF.

This chain connects TRBV5-1 to TRBJ1-1; D unclear. CDR3 length: 15 residues. Trimming removed 4 bases from V and 1 base from J, with 14 bases in between. Germline loops: CDR1 SGHRS, CDR2 YFSETQ. The CDR3 DNA follows: TGCGCCAGCAGCGTGCCTCCTCCAGGGAACACTGAAGCTTTCTTT. This gives the protein CASSVPPPGNTEAFF.

This chain links TRBV28 with TRBJ1-1; no clear D. The V end lost 5 bases, the J end lost 6 bases, and 22 bases lay between the germline ends. This CDR3 has 16 amino acids. Per germline, CDR1 MDHEN and CDR2 SYDVKM. CDR3 DNA: TGTGCCAGCAGTCCAACACGGGTGGGGATTATCTCTGAAGCTTTCTTT. Its translation is CASSPTRVGIISEAFF.